These 9 T cell receptor beta chains share one sample of origin, sequenced in a study of shared clonotypes between healthy human individuals. Only in-frame clones appear in the TCRdb table, and some are missing; sequencing was by immunoSEQ multiplex PCR. The table records some 800,000 clones, 92% of them present only once. Naive CD8 cells were CD45RO-negative, positively selected for CCR7, excluding terminally differentiated effector memory CD45RA+ cells. The material sequenced was naive CD8+ T cells sorted from blood. These receptors came from a man aged 30 to 39 in good health.

The chain employs TRBV7-9 and TRBJ2-2, with a possible D match to TRBD2 (6 bases). CDR1 and CDR2 from the germline V gene are SEHNR and FQNEAQ (reference sequence). V was clipped by 5 bases and J by 6 bases, with 13 bases between them. The CDR3 is made up of 14 amino acids. CDR3 loop: CASSPVPGAGELFF. The CDR3 region has the DNA TGTGCCAGCAGCCCCGTCCCGGGGGCCGGGGAGCTGTTTTTT.

The V and J genes are TRBV4-3 and TRBJ2-1, with D possibly being TRBD1 (5 bases). Trimming removed 1 base at V and 0 bases at J, with 7 bases between. Germline V lookup: CDR1 LGHNA, CDR2 YSLEER. The CDR3 runs 15 residues. The CDR3 coding sequence is TGCGCCAGCAGCCAAGCCAGGGACTCCTACAATGAGCAGTTCTTC. Protein product: CASSQARDSYNEQFF.

Worth noting for this clone: At the DNA level, this CDR3 is encoded by other sequences in the same sample as well. The chain joins TRBV7-9 to TRBJ2-7; D unresolved. The CDR3 is 13 amino acids. Germline V gene sequence: CDR1 SEHNR, CDR2 FQNEAQ (reference sequence). V gave up 4 bases and J gave up 3 bases, with 10 bases separating them. This CDR3 is CASSSFSIYEQYF. The CDR3 DNA sequence: TGTGCCAGCAGCTCATTCTCTATCTACGAGCAGTACTTC.

The J gene is TRBJ2-7, the V gene TRBV21-1; the D call TRBD2 from the table was never checked on the DNA. TRBV21-1 is given as a pseudogene. The CDR3 spans 16 residues. Here the CDR3 DNA reads TGTGCCAGCAGCAAAGCGGGAGGGACTAGCTTATTCGAGCAGTACTTC. Translated, it gives CASSKAGGTSLFEQYF.

This clone occurred once. The chain is built from TRBV19 and TRBJ2-1; no reliable D call. There are 13 residues in the CDR3. V lost 5 bases to trimming and J lost 8 bases, with 13 bases between them. The germline CDR1 and CDR2 sequences are LNHDA and SQIVND (reference sequence). CDR3 nucleotides: TGTGCCAGTAGTGCATACCTAGAATATGAGCAGTTCTTC. Translating it yields CASSAYLEYEQFF. The full variable domain, rest sourced from reference TRBV19 and TRBJ2-1, is DGGITQSPKYLFRKEGQNVTLSCEQNLNHDAMYWYRQDPGQGLRLIYYSQIVNDFQKGDIAEGYSVSREKKESFPLTVTSAQKNPTAFYLCASSAYLEYEQFFGPGTRLTVL.

In this sample, this clone turned up a few times. J is TRBJ2-1 and V is TRBV11-2; D not resolved. V lost 7 bases to trimming and J lost 0 bases, with 4 bases between them. Germline loops: CDR1 SGHAT, CDR2 FQNNGV. The CDR3 is 12 residues long. The CDR3 loop reads CASKTSYNEQFF. The CDR3 DNA is TGTGCCAGCAAAACCTCCTACAATGAGCAGTTCTTC.

V gene TRBV5-4 combines with J gene TRBJ2-6; 10 bases align to TRBD1. V lost 4 bases to trimming and J lost 4 bases; unmatched junction nucleotides: 11. Germline CDR1 is SGHNT and CDR2 is YYREEE (reference sequence). The CDR3 covers 18 residues. The CDR3 DNA follows: TGTGCCAGCAGCGACCGGGACAGGGGCTTAGGAGGGGCCAACGTCCTGACTTTC. As protein: CASSDRDRGLGGANVLTF.

The J gene is TRBJ2-1, the V gene TRBV27; the D is unclear. Trimming shortened V by 5 bases and J by 8 bases, and 13 bases separated the two germline ends. The germline CDR1 and CDR2 sequences are MNHEY and SMNVEV (reference sequence). The CDR3 loop spans 13 amino acids. The CDR3 DNA reads TGTGCCAGCAGTCTGGGGTGGAACGATGAGCAGTTCTTC. Translation: CASSLGWNDEQFF.

The rearrangement uses TRBV13 and TRBJ2-5, with 7 positions matching TRBD1. This CDR3 is built from 13 residues. J lost 6 bases, V lost 5 bases, and 6 bases had no gene match. Germline lookup yields CDR1 PRHDT and CDR2 FYEKMQ (reference sequence). CDR3 region: CASSDRDVKTQYF. CDR3 nucleotide sequence: TGTGCCAGCAGCGACAGGGATGTAAAGACCCAGTACTTC.